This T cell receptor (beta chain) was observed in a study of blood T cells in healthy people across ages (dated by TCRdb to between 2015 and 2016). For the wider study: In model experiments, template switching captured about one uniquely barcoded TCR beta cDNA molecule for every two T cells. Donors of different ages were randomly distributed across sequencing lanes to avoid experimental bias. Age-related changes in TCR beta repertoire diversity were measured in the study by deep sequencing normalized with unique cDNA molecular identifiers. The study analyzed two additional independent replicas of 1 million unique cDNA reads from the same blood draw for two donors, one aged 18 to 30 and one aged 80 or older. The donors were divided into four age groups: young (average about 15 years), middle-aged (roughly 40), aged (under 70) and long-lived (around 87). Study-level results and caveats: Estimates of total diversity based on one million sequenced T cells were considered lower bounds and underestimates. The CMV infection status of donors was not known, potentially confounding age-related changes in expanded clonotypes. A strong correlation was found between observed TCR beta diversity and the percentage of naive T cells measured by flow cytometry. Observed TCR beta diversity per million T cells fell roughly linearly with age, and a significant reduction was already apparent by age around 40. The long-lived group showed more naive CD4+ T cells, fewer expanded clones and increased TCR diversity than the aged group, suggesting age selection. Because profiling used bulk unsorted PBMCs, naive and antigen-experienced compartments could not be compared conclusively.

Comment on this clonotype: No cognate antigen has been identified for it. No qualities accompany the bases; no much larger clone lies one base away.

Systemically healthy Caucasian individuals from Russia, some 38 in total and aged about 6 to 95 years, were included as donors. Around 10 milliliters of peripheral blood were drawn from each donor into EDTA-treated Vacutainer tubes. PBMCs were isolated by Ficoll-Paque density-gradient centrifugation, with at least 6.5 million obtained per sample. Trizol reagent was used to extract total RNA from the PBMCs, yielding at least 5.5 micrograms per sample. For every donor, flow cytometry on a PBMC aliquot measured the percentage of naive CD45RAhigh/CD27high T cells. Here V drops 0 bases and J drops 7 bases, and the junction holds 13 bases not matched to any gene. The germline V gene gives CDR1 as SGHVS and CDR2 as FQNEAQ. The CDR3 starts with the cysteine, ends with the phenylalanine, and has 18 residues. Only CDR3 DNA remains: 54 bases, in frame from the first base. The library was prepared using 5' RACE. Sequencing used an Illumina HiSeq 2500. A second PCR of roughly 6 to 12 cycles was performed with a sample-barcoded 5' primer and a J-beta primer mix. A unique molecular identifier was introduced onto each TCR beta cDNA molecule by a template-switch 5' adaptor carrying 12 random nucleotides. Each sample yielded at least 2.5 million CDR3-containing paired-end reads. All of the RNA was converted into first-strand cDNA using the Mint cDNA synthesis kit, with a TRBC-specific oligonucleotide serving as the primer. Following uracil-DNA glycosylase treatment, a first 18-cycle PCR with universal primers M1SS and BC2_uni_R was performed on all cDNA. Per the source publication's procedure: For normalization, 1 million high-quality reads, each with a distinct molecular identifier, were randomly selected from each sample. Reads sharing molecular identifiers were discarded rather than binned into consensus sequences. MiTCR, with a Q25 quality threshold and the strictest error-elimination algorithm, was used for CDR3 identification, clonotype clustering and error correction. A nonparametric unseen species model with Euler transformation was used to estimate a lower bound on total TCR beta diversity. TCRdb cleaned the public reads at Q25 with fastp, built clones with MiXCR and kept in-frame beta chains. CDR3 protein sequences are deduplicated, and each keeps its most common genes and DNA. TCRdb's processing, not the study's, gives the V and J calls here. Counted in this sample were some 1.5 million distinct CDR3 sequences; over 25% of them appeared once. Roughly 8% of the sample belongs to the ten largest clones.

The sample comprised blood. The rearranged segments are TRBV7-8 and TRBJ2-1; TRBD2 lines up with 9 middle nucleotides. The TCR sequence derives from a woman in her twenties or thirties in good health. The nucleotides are TGTGCCAGCAGCTTAGCGCGAGCGGGAGGACTAATTGGTAATGAGCAGTTCTTC. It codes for CASSLARAGGLIGNEQFF.